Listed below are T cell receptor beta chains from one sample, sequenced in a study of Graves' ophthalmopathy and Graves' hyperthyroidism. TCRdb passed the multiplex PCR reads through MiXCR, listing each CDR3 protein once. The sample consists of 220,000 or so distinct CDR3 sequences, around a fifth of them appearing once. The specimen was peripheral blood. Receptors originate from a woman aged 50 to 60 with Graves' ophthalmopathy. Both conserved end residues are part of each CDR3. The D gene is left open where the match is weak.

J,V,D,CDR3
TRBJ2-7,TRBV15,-,CATSSLYSKREQYF
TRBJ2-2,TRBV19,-,CATQLTGFAGELFF
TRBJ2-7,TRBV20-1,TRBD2,CSASLQGAPGLAGGVGEQYF
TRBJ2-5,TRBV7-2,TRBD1,CASSLAGTGGQETQYF
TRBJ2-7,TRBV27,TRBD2,CASSTSGIYEQYF
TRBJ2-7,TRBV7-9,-,CASTDQGYEQYF
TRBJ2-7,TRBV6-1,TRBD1,CASTRGLGTGESYEQYF
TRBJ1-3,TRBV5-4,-,CASSLEGTVISGNTIYF
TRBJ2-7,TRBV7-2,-,CASSPRLGVGAYEQYF
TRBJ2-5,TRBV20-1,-,CSARLRGGGETQYF